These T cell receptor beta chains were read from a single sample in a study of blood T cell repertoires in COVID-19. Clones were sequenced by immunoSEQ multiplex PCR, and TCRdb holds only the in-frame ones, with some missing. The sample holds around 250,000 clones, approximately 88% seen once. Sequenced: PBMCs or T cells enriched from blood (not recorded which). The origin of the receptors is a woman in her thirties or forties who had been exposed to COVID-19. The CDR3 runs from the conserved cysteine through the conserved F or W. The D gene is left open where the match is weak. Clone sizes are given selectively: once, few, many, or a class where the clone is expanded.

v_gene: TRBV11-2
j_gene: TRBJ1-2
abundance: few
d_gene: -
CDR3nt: TGTGCCAGCAGCTCGACAGCGACCTATGGCTACACCTTC
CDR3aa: CASSSTATYGYTF

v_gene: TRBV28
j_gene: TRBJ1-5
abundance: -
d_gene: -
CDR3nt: TGTGCCAGCCACACTAACAGGAATCAGCCCCAGCATTTT
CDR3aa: CASHTNRNQPQHF

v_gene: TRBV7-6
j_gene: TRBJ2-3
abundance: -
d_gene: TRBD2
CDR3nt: TGTGCCAGCAGCTATCTAGCGGGGGGGCCCGATACGCAGTATTTT
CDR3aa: CASSYLAGGPDTQYF

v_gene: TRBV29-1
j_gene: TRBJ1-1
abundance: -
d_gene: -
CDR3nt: TGCAGCGGCGGCAAGGCACTGAACACTGAAGCTTTCTTT
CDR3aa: CSGGKALNTEAFF

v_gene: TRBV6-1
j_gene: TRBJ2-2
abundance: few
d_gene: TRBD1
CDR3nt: TGTGCCAGCAGCCTGGGACAGGGGGCTACCGGGGAGCTGTTTTTT
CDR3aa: CASSLGQGATGELFF

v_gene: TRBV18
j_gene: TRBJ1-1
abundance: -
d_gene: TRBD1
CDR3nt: TGTGCCAGCTCATTTACAGGGGTTGGCACTGAAGCTTTCTTT
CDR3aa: CASSFTGVGTEAFF

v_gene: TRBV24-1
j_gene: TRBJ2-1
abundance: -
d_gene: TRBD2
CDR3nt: TGTGCCACCAGTGATTCACGCCCCGGACTAGGCGACAATGAGCAGTTCTTC
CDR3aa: CATSDSRPGLGDNEQFF

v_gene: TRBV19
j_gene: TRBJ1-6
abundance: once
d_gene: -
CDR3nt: TGTGCCAGTACCTCGGGGGGATTCAATTCACCCCTCCACTTT
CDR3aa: CASTSGGFNSPLHF

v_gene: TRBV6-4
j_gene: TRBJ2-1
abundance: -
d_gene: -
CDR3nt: TGTGCCAGCAGTGACTCGAGTAGAGATGAGCAGTTCTTC
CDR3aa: CASSDSSRDEQFF

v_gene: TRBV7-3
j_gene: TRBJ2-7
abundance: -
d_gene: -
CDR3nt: TGTGCCAGCAGCTTAACACACGGAGCGTACGAGCAGTACTTC
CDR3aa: CASSLTHGAYEQYF

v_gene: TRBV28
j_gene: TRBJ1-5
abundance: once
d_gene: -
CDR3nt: TGTGCCAGCAGTTACAGGGTATCTCTTCTTAGCAATCAGCCCCAGCATTTT
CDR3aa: CASSYRVSLLSNQPQHF